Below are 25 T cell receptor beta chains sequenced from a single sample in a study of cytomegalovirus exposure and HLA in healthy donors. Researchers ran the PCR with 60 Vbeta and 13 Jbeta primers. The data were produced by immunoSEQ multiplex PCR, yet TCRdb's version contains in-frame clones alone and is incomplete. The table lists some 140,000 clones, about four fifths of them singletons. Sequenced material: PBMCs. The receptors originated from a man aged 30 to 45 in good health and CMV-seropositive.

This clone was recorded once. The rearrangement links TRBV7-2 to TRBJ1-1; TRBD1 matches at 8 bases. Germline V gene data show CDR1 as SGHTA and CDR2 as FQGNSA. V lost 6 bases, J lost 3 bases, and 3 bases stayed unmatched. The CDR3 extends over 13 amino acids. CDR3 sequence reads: CASSSQGDTEAFF. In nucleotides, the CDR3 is TGTGCCAGCAGTTCACAGGGGGACACTGAAGCTTTCTTT.

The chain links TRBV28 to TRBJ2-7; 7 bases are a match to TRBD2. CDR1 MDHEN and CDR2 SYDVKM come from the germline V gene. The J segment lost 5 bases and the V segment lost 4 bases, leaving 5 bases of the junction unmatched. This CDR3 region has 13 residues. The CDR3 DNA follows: TGTGCCAGCAGTTGGACTAGTTCTCACGAGCAGTACTTC. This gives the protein CASSWTSSHEQYF.

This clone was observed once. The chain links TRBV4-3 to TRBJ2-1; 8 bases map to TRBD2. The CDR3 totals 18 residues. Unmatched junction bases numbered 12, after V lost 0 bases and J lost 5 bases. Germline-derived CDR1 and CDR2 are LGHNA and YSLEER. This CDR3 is CASSQDGSGVVRDNEQFF. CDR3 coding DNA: TGCGCCAGCAGCCAAGATGGTAGCGGGGTGGTGAGGGACAATGAGCAGTTCTTC.

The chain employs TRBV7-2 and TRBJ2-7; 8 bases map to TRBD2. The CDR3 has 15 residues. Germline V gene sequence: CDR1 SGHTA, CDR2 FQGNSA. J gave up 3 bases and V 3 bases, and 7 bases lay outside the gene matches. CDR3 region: CASSFASREGYEQYF. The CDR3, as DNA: TGTGCCAGCAGCTTCGCTTCCCGGGAGGGCTACGAGCAGTACTTC.

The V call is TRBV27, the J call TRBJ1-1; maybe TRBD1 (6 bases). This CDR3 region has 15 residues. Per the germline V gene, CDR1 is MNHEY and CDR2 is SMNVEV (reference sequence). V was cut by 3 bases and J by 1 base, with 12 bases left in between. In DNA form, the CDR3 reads TGTGCCAGCAGTTTTAGGGGGAAGGGGAACACTGAAGCTTTCTTT. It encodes CASSFRGKGNTEAFF.

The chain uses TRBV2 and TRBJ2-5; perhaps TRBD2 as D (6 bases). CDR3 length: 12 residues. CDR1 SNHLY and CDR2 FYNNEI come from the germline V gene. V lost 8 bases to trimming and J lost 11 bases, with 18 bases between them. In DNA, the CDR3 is TGTGCCAGCGGATGGTCCTTAGCGGAGCAGTACTTC. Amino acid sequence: CASGWSLAEQYF.

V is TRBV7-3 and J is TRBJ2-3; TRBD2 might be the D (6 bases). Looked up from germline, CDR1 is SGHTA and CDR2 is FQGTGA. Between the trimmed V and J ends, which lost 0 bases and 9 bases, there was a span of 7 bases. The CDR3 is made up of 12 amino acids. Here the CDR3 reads CASSLTEGTQYF. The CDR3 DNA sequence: TGTGCCAGCAGCTTAACGGAGGGGACGCAGTATTTT.

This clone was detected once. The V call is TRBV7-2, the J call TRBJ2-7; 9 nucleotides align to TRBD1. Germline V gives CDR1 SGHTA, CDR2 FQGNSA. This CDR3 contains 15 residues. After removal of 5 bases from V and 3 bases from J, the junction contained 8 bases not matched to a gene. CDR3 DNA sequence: TGTGCCAGCAGCGCACGGACAGGGGTAGGCTACGAGCAGTACTTC. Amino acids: CASSARTGVGYEQYF.

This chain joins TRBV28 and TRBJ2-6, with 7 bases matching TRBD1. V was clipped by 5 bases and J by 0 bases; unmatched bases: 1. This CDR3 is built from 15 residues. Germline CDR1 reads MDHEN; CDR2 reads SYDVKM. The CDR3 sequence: CASSRDSSGANVLTF. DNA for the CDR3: TGTGCCAGCAGTCGGGACAGCTCTGGGGCCAACGTCCTGACTTTC.

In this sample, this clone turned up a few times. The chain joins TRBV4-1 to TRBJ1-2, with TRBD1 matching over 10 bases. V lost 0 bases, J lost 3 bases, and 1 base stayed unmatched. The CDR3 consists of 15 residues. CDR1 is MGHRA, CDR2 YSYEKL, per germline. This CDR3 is CASSQEGTGDYGYTF. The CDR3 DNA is TGCGCCAGCAGCCAAGAGGGGACAGGGGACTATGGCTACACCTTC.

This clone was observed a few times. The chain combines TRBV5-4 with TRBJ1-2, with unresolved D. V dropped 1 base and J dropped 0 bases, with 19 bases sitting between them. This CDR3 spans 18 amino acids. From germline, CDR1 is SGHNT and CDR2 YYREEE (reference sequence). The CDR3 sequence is CASSLLKGGGLTNYGYTF. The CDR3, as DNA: TGTGCCAGCAGCTTGTTGAAGGGAGGTGGCTTAACTAACTATGGCTACACCTTC.

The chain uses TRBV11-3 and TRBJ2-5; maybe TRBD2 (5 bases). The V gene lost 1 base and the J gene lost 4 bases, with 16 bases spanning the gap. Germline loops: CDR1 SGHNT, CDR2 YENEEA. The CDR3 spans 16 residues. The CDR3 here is CASSLGSAGPAETQYF. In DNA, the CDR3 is TGTGCCAGCAGCTTAGGTAGTGCGGGTCCCGCAGAGACCCAGTACTTC.

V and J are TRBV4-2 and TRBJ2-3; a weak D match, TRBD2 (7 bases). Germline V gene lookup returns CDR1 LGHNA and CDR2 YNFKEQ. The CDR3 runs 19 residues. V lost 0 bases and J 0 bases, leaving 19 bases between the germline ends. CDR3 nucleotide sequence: TGTGCCAGCAGCCAAGATCTGGGCGGGGGCCGGCCTAGCACAGATACGCAGTATTTT. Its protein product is CASSQDLGGGRPSTDTQYF.

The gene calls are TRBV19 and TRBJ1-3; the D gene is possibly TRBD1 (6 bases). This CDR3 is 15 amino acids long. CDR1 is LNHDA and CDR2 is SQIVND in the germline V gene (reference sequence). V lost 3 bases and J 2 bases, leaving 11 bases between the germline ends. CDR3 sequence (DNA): TGTGCCAGTAGTATGTGGCCAGGGGCTGGAAACACCATATATTTT. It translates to CASSMWPGAGNTIYF.

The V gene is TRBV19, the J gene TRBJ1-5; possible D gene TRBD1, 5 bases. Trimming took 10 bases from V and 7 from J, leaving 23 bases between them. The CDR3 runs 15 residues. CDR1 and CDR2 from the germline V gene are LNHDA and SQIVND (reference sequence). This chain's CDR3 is CATEDSRGFPQPQHF. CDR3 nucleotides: TGTGCCACTGAAGACAGCCGTGGTTTTCCGCAGCCCCAGCATTTT.

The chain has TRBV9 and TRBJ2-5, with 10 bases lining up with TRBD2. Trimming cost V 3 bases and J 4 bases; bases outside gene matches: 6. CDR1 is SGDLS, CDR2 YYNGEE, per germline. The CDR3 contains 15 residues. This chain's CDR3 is CASSEWASGGETQYF. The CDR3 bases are TGTGCCAGCAGCGAGTGGGCTAGCGGGGGAGAGACCCAGTACTTC. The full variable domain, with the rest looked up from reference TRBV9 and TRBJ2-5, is DSGVTQTPKHLITATGQRVTLRCSPRSGDLSVYWYQQSLDQGLQFLIQYYNGEERAKGNILERFSAQQFPDLHSELNLSSLELGDSALYFCASSEWASGGETQYFGPGTRLLVL.

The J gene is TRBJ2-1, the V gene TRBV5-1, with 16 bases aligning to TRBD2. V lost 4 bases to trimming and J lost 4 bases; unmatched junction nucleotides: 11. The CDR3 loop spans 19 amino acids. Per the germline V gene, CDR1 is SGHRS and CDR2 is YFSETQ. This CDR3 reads CASSGPGTSGGAGYNEQFF. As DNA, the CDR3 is TGCGCCAGCAGCGGACCCGGGACTAGCGGGGGGGCCGGTTACAATGAGCAGTTCTTC.

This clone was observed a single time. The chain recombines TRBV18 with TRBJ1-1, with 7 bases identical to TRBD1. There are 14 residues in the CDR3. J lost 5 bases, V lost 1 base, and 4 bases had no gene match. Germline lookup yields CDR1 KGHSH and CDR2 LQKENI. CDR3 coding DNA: TGTGCCAGCTCACCACAGGGGGCGAGAACTGAAGCTTTCTTT. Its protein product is CASSPQGARTEAFF.

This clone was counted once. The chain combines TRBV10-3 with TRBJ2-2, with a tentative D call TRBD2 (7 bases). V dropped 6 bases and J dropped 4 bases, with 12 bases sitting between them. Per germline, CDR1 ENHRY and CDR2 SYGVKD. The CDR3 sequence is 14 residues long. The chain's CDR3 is CAIRGEGGTGELFF. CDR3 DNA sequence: TGTGCCATCAGGGGGGAGGGGGGCACCGGGGAGCTGTTTTTT.

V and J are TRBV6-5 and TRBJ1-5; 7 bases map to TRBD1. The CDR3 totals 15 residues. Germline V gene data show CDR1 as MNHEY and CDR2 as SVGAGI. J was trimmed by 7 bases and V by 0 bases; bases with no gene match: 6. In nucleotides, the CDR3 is TGTGCCAGCAGTTACTCACAGGGGTCCGGACAGCCCCAGCATTTT. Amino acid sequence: CASSYSQGSGQPQHF.

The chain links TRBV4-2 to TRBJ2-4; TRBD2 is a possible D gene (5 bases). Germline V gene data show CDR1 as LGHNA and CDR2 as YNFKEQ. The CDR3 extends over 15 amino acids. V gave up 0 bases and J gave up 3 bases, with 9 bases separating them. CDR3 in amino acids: CASSQDRGSKNIQYF. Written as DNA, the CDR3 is TGTGCCAGCAGCCAAGATCGGGGTAGCAAAAACATTCAGTACTTC.

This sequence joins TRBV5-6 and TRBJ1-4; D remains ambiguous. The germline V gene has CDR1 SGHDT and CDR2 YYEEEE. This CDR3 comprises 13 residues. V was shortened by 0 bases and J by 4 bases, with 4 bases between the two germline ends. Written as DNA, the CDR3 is TGTGCCAGCAGCTTGGCTAATAATGAAAAACTGTTTTTT. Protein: CASSLANNEKLFF. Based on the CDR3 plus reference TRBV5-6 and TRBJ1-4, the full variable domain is DAGVTQSPTHLIKTRGQQVTLRCSPKSGHDTVSWYQQALGQGPQFIFQYYEEEERQRGNFPDRFSGHQFPNYSSELNVNALLLGDSALYLCASSLANNEKLFFGSGTQLSVL.

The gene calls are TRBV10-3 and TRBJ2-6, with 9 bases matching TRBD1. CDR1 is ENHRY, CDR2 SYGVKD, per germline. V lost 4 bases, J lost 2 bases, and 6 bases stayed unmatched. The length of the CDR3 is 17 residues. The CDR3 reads CAISGGTGRTGANVLTF. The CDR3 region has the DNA TGTGCCATCAGTGGCGGGACAGGGCGAACTGGGGCCAACGTCCTGACTTTC.

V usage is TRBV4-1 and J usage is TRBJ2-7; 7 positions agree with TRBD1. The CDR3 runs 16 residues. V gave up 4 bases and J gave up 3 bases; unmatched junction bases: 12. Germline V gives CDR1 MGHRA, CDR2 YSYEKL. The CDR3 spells CASSPGPFRDSYEQYF. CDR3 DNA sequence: TGCGCCAGCAGCCCTGGTCCTTTCCGGGACAGCTACGAGCAGTACTTC.

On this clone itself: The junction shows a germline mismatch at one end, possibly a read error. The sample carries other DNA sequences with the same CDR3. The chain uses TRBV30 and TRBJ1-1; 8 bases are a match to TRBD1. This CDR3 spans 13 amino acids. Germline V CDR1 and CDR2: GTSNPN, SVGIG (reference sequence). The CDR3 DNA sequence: TGTGCCGGAGATCAGGGGGCGCACGGTGAAGCCTTCTTT. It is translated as CAGDQGAHGEAFF.